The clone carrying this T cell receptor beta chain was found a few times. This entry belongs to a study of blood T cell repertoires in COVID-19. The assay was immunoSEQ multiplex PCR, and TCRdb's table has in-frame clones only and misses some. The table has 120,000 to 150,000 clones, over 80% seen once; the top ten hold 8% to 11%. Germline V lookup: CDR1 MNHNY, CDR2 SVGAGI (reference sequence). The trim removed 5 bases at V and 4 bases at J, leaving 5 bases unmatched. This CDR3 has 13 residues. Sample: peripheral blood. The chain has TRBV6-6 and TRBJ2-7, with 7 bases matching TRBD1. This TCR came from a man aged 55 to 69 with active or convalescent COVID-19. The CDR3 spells CASSDRVPYEQYF. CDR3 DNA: TGTGCCAGCAGTGACAGGGTGCCATACGAGCAGTACTTC.